Presented here are 23 T cell receptor beta chains from one specimen sequenced in a study of radiation and T cells in renal cell carcinoma. Using immunoSEQ multiplex PCR, the repertoire was profiled, and TCRdb retains in-frame clones only, with some absent. The sample consists of around 77,000 clones, over 65% of them appearing once. The time point is: blood 4 weeks post-SBRT, at nephrectomy. The treatment here: 15 Gy SBRT to primary tumor, nephrectomy 4 weeks later. This specimen was blood, taken from a patient whose treatment included radiotherapy and nephrectomy. These receptors came from a woman in her sixties with renal cell carcinoma.

The chain combines TRBV7-3 with TRBJ2-1; 8 positions agree with TRBD1. Germline trimming cut 2 bases from V and 9 bases from J; bases unmatched to any gene: 9. The CDR3 covers 15 residues. Germline V gene lookup returns CDR1 SGHTA and CDR2 FQGTGA. The CDR3 reads CASSLARQGWGEQFF. In nucleotides, the CDR3 is TGTGCCAGCAGCTTAGCCAGACAGGGGTGGGGTGAGCAGTTCTTC.

This chain joins TRBV5-1 and TRBJ2-1, with 10 bases lining up with TRBD2. V shed 0 bases, J shed 5 bases, and the junction held 2 bases outside the gene matches. The CDR3 has 15 amino acids. Germline-derived CDR1 and CDR2 are SGHRS and YFSETQ. CDR3 DNA sequence: TGCGCCAGCAGCTTGGGTACTAGCGGGAACAATGAGCAGTTCTTC. Protein product: CASSLGTSGNNEQFF.

Note on this clone: The junction and the germline gene differ at one end; a read error may be behind it. V usage is TRBV7-8 and J usage is TRBJ2-1, with 8 bases matching TRBD2. The CDR3 has 15 amino acids. CDR1 and CDR2 (germline): SGHVS, FQNEAQ. Written as DNA, the CDR3 is TGTGCCAGCAGCACCCCAGGACTAGCCAACAATGGGCAGTTCTTC. Its translation: CASSTPGLANNGQFF. The variable domain in full, with the rest retrieved from reference TRBV7-8 and TRBJ2-1, is GAGVSQSPRYKVAKRGQDVALRCDPISGHVSLFWYQQALGQGPEFLTYFQNEAQLDKSGLPSDRFFAERPEGSVSTLKIQRTQQEDSAVYLCASSTPGLANNGQFFGPGTRLTVL.

J is TRBJ2-7 and V is TRBV5-5; the match to TRBD1 covers 9 bases. After removal of 4 bases from V and 4 bases from J, the junction contained 6 bases not matched to a gene. This CDR3 contains 14 residues. Per germline, CDR1 SGHKS and CDR2 YYEKEE (reference sequence). For the CDR3, the DNA is TGTGCCAGCAGCCCAAGGACAGGGGAATACGAGCAGTACTTC. Translating it yields CASSPRTGEYEQYF.

The V call is TRBV11-2, the J call TRBJ2-5; tentatively, D is TRBD2 (5 bases). The ends were cut back, 5 bases at V and 5 bases at J, with 9 bases in the middle. In germline, CDR1 is SGHAT, CDR2 FQNNGV. CDR3 size: 12 residues. The CDR3, as DNA: TGTGCCAGCAGCCGAGGGTTGGAGACCCAGTACTTC. Encoded protein: CASSRGLETQYF.

This clone was seen only once. The chain employs TRBV5-6 and TRBJ1-2; maybe TRBD1 (5 bases). The CDR3 has 14 residues. Germline CDR1 and CDR2: SGHDT and YYEEEE. Trimming left V 4 bases short and J 8 bases short, with 18 bases between. CDR3 DNA: TGTGCCAGCAGCACCGGGGGACCTGGGGCCGGCTACACCTTC. As protein: CASSTGGPGAGYTF.

The genes are TRBV28 and TRBJ2-7, with TRBD1 matching over 8 bases. V gave up 7 bases and J gave up 0 bases; unmatched junction bases: 2. Germline V CDR1 and CDR2: MDHEN, SYDVKM. This CDR3 spans 13 amino acids. The CDR3 spells CASKQGASYEQYF. In DNA, the CDR3 is TGTGCCAGCAAGCAGGGGGCCTCCTACGAGCAGTACTTC. Using reference TRBV28 and TRBJ2-7 for the parts outside the CDR3, the full variable domain is DVKVTQSSRYLVKRTGEKVFLECVQDMDHENMFWYRQDPGLGLRLIYFSYDVKMKEKGDIPEGYSVSREKKERFSLILESASTNQTSMYLCASKQGASYEQYFGPGTRLTVT.

V usage is TRBV2 and J usage is TRBJ2-7; tentative D call: TRBD1 (5 bases). Trimming pared 1 base from V and 3 bases from J, leaving 13 bases between. The length of the CDR3 is 15 residues. Germline CDR1 is SNHLY and CDR2 is FYNNEI. The CDR3 nucleotides read TGTGCCAGCAGTGAAGACTCCTTGGACAACTACGAGCAGTACTTC. The encoded protein is CASSEDSLDNYEQYF.

The chain carries TRBV30 and TRBJ2-1, with a weak D call TRBD1 (6 bases). The CDR3 contains 11 residues. Germline-derived CDR1 and CDR2 are GTSNPN and SVGIG (reference sequence). V lost 2 bases and J lost 10, with 9 bases in between. The CDR3 sequence: CAWSSGTEQFF. The CDR3 DNA follows: TGTGCCTGGAGTTCCGGGACAGAGCAGTTCTTC. Filled out from reference TRBV30 and TRBJ2-1, the complete variable domain reads SQTIHQWPATLVQPVGSPLSLECTVEGTSNPNLYWYRQAAGRGLQLLFYSVGIGQISSEVPQNLSASRPQDRQFILSSKKLLLSDSGFYLCAWSSGTEQFFGPGTRLTVL.

The CDR3 coding sequence is TGCGCCAGCAGTGAATTTCGGCAGGGGACCACTGAAGCTTTCTTT. Protein sequence: CASSEFRQGTTEAFF. This rearrangement joins TRBV10-2 to TRBJ1-1; TRBD1 might be the D (6 bases). The CDR3 sequence is 15 residues long. V lost 3 bases and J lost 4, with 15 bases in between. Germline lookup yields CDR1 WSHSY and CDR2 SAAADI.

The V gene is TRBV5-6, the J gene TRBJ2-7, with TRBD2 identical over 7 bases. V shed 0 bases, J shed 0 bases, and the junction held 15 bases outside the gene matches. The CDR3 has 19 amino acids. Germline assignment: CDR1 SGHDT and CDR2 YYEEEE. CDR3: CASSLASRTRPSFSYEQYF. The DNA of the CDR3 is TGTGCCAGCAGCTTGGCGTCCCGGACTAGGCCCTCATTCTCCTACGAGCAGTACTTC.

The chain couples TRBV19 to TRBJ2-7; 7 bases line up with TRBD1. J was trimmed by 4 bases and V by 5 bases; bases with no gene match: 8. The CDR3 is 14 amino acids. Germline CDR1 and CDR2: LNHDA and SQIVND (reference sequence). The CDR3 protein is CASSSPDRDYEQYF. The CDR3 nucleotides are TGTGCCAGTAGTTCCCCCGACAGGGATTACGAGCAGTACTTC.

This chain links TRBV27 with TRBJ2-1; 14 bases are shared with TRBD2. Trimming cost V 6 bases and J 9 bases; bases outside gene matches: 13. The germline CDR1 and CDR2 sequences are MNHEY and SMNVEV (reference sequence). This CDR3 contains 17 residues. The CDR3 is CASSRTPGLAGVIEQFF. In DNA form, the CDR3 reads TGTGCCAGCAGCCGAACCCCGGGACTAGCGGGAGTTATTGAGCAGTTCTTC.

A few counts support this clone. This chain uses TRBV7-9 with TRBJ2-1; 12 bases align to TRBD2. Germline CDR1 reads SEHNR; CDR2 reads FQNEAQ (reference sequence). The CDR3 spans 17 residues. The V segment lost 8 bases and the J segment 3 bases; nucleotides outside the gene matches: 11. The CDR3 is CASYASGGAFFYNEQFF. CDR3 nucleotides: TGTGCCAGCTACGCTAGCGGGGGGGCTTTCTTCTACAATGAGCAGTTCTTC.

The V call is TRBV7-9, the J call TRBJ1-5; D is undetermined. The CDR3 consists of 16 residues. V lost 5 bases and J 3 bases, leaving 17 bases between the germline ends. Germline V CDR1 and CDR2: SEHNR, FQNEAQ (reference sequence). CDR3 nucleotides: TGTGCCAGCAGCCCGGACGGGCAGGCATCCAATCAGCCCCAGCATTTT. Translation: CASSPDGQASNQPQHF.

The CDR3 DNA reads as TGTGCCAGCACCCCCGACAGTAATTCTGGAAACACCATATATTTT. Translated, it gives CASTPDSNSGNTIYF. The chain uses TRBV6-5 and TRBJ1-3; D possibly corresponds to TRBD1 (5 bases). Between the trimmed V and J ends, which lost 7 bases and 1 base, there was a span of 14 bases. The V gene's germline CDR1 is MNHEY and CDR2 SVGAGI. This CDR3 region has 15 residues.

The J gene is TRBJ2-3, the V gene TRBV6-5, with D perhaps matching TRBD1 (6 bases). From germline, CDR1 is MNHEY and CDR2 SVGAGI. The V gene lost 5 bases and the J gene lost 6 bases, with 9 bases spanning the gap. This CDR3 has 12 residues. The CDR3 bases are TGTGCCAGCAGTGGGGGCCGGGATACGCAGTATTTT. Amino acid sequence: CASSGGRDTQYF.

This sequence joins TRBV7-2 and TRBJ1-5; tentative D call: TRBD1 (6 bases). CDR1 and CDR2 from the germline V gene are SGHTA and FQGNSA. CDR3 length: 13 residues. The V end was cut by 2 bases, the J end by 6 bases, with 8 bases between. In DNA form, the CDR3 reads TGTGCCAGCAGCTTAACAGGGATTCAGCCCCAGCATTTT. This encodes CASSLTGIQPQHF.

This clone was counted between two and nine times. The chain has TRBV27 and TRBJ1-1, with D hard to call. Between the trimmed V and J ends, which lost 1 base and 0 bases, there was a span of 3 bases. CDR1 and CDR2 (germline): MNHEY, SMNVEV (reference sequence). This CDR3 comprises 13 residues. Written as DNA, the CDR3 is TGTGCCAGCAGTTTATGGTTGAACACTGAAGCTTTCTTT. As protein: CASSLWLNTEAFF.

The V and J genes are TRBV7-2 and TRBJ1-2; 8 nucleotides agree with TRBD1. The junction had 6 bases not matched to a gene; V was cut back by 5 bases and J by 4 bases. Looked up from germline, CDR1 is SGHTA and CDR2 is FQGNSA. CDR3 length: 14 amino acids. CDR3 sequence reads: CASSLGQVSYGYTF. The CDR3 DNA sequence: TGTGCCAGCAGCCTGGGACAGGTTTCCTATGGCTACACCTTC.

V and J are TRBV6-6 and TRBJ1-2; a possible D gene is TRBD1 (5 bases). CDR1 and CDR2 (germline): MNHNY, SVGAGI (reference sequence). CDR3 length equals 16 residues. V gave up 2 bases and J gave up 2 bases, with 15 bases separating them. The CDR3 DNA sequence: TGTGCCAGCAGTTACCTCCTTTGGGCAGGGAACTATGGCTACACCTTC. The encoded protein is CASSYLLWAGNYGYTF.

The rearrangement joins TRBV28 to TRBJ1-2; D ambiguous. Germline V gene sequence: CDR1 MDHEN, CDR2 SYDVKM. Trimming pared 6 bases from V and 8 bases from J, leaving 13 bases between. The CDR3 consists of 12 residues. CDR3 coding DNA: TGTGCCAGCAGCCGCTTAGGGCGAGGCTACACCTTC. It codes for CASSRLGRGYTF.

This chain uses TRBV7-9 with TRBJ2-5, with a tentative D call TRBD2 (8 bases). Per the germline V gene, CDR1 is SEHNR and CDR2 is FQNEAQ (reference sequence). The CDR3 is 15 residues long. Trimming removed 2 bases from V and 5 bases from J, with 15 bases in between. CDR3 nucleotide sequence: TGTGCCAGCAGCTTACGGGAGGGGGCACCCGAGACCCAGTACTTC. Protein product: CASSLREGAPETQYF.